This TCR beta chain was found in a study of a mutant IDH1 vaccine in newly diagnosed glioma listed by TCRdb under 2021. In the study overall: Vaccination began 4-6 weeks after radiotherapy alone, or alongside temozolomide cycles in the chemotherapy-containing groups. Of the roughly 30 treated patients, about 62% were male and about 40% were female, and a mean age of 40.4 years was recorded. Prior to enrollment, standard therapy consisting of radiotherapy alone, temozolomide alone, or radiochemotherapy with temozolomide had been administered to patients, with the combination being received by most patients. Visit V12 was the week-35 safety follow-up and visit V13 was the week-47 end of study. Six visits were used for peripheral blood collection: V03 (baseline), V05, V07, V10, V12 and V13. Longitudinal TCRB deep sequencing was done for 25 to 30 treated patients, wherever samples were available for exploratory analyses.

The paper's findings and limits, for the study overall: PBMC samples for TCRB deep sequencing were selected based on availability. It was noted by the authors that analyses of patient blood samples could not be reproduced owing to sample limitations. Changes in the top peripheral T cell clonotypes picked up by TCRB sequencing did not appear to be linked to pseudoprogression. Immune responses induced by the vaccine were seen in approximately 92% of patients across multiple MHC alleles.

As for this clone: Its antigen is unknown. No per-base quality is available; no much larger clone lies one base away.

The sample's time point label is to be understood as: week 35, safety follow-up. Each vaccine dose was 300 ug of a 20-mer mutant IDH1 peptide in Montanide, given subcutaneously with topical imiquimod. Eight vaccinations were administered to patients in weeks 1, 3, 5, 7, 11, 15, 19 and 23, corresponding to visits V03 through V10. Donors had newly diagnosed WHO grade 3 or 4 IDH1-mutant astrocytomas with loss of nuclear ATRX. The samples were drawn from NOA16, a multicentre, single-arm, open-label phase I trial in Germany that tested a mutant IDH1 peptide vaccine in humans for the first time. Genomic DNA for TCRB sequencing was isolated from EDTA blood with the DNeasy Blood and Tissue Kit. Library preparation employed the immunoSEQ multiplex PCR assay. The hsTCRB Kit was used according to the manufacturer's protocol to amplify rearranged TCR beta chain sequences. Sequencing of TCRB libraries was carried out on an Illumina MiSeq. The published analysis was carried out like this. The kit vendor's proprietary platform handled demultiplexing, trimming and gene mapping. Not all clones reach the TCRdb copy of this immuneACCESS table, which keeps in-frame sequences only. Checked studies attribute under half of the gap to unresolved V genes and leave the rest unexplained. For V, J and clone size, that table is used; D and trimming come from the DNA. The sample has around 32,000 clones on record, around 80% of them singletons. Of the sample, around 7% is held by the ten largest clones.

The CDR3 runs 14 residues from the cysteine to the phenylalanine. The entry retains the CDR3 DNA only, 42 bases that are in frame from base 1. The junction shows trimming of 4 bases on V and 3 bases on J, plus 12 bases between the germline ends. As encoded in the germline V gene (reference sequence), CDR1 is SEHNR while CDR2 is FQNEAQ. The chain employs TRBV7-9 and TRBJ1-1; a tentative D match to TRBD1 spans 5 bases. The sample consisted of PBMCs, taken from a glioma patient whose treatment included an IDH1 peptide vaccine. This TCR was recovered from a woman younger than 30 with glioma. The CDR3 protein is CASSSIRGHTEAFF. The bases read TGTGCCAGCAGCTCAATCCGGGGCCACACTGAAGCTTTCTTT.